A selection of T cell receptor beta chains follows, all from one sample in a study of CD8+ T cells in alopecia areata. Only in-frame clones appear in the TCRdb table, and some are missing; sequencing was by immunoSEQ multiplex PCR. Seen here are 200,000 or so clones, approximately 60% observed once, and the top ten hold under 5%. Source material: CD8+ T cells sorted from blood. The origin of the receptors is a human donor in good health. Each CDR3 is given with its conserved first and last residue. The D gene is left open where the match is weak. The listing skips clone size in some rows; elsewhere it reads once, few, many or a size class.

clone_size j_call d_call v_call cdr3_nt cdr3_aa
few TRBJ1-2 . TRBV7-9 TGTGCCAGCAGCTTAGCGGGCGATGGCTACACCTTC CASSLAGDGYTF
few TRBJ1-1 . TRBV9 TGTGCCAGCGGAGGTCAGGGAGGCACTGAAGCTTTCTTT CASGGQGGTEAFF
few TRBJ2-1 . TRBV28 TGTGCCAGCAGGCTTGGGGGTACGCAAAATGAGCAGTTCTTC CASRLGGTQNEQFF
few TRBJ1-1 . TRBV5-4 TGTGCCAGCAGCCTCATGAACACTGAAGCTTTCTTT CASSLMNTEAFF
. TRBJ2-3 . TRBV7-9 TGTGCCAGCAGCTTATGGTCCTCAACCACAGATACGCAGTATTTT CASSLWSSTTDTQYF
many TRBJ2-1 . TRBV19 TGTGCCAGTAGTCAGGGAAGCTCCTACAATGAGCAGTTCTTC CASSQGSSYNEQFF
. TRBJ1-4 . TRBV23-1 TGCGCCAGCAGTCAGGCAGTCGGTAATGAAAAACTGTTTTTT CASSQAVGNEKLFF
. TRBJ2-1 . TRBV19 TGTGCCAGTAGTATATCAGATGGCAATGAGCAGTTCTTC CASSISDGNEQFF
. TRBJ2-5 TRBD1 TRBV5-6 TGTGCCAGCAGCTTGGACCGGACAGGACTCCAAGAGACCCAGTACTTC CASSLDRTGLQETQYF
. TRBJ1-5 . TRBV19 TGTGCCAGTAGTATAGCGGCGAGGGGAGACCAGCCCCAGCATTTT CASSIAARGDQPQHF
. TRBJ1-5 . TRBV9 TGTGCCAGCAGCGTAGGAGCTCGGGGTCAGCCCCAGCATTTT CASSVGARGQPQHF
. TRBJ2-5 TRBD1 TRBV19 TGTGCCAGTAGTATAGATGGACAGGCCCCAGGGGAGACCCAGTACTTC CASSIDGQAPGETQYF
few TRBJ2-5 . TRBV7-9 TGTGCCAGCGTATCCCTAGGACAGCCTCAAGAGACCCAGTACTTC CASVSLGQPQETQYF
. TRBJ1-6 . TRBV9 TGTGCCAGCAGCGTAACGGACAGCGTCTATAATTCACCCCTCCACTTT CASSVTDSVYNSPLHF
once TRBJ2-7 . TRBV27 TGTGCCAGCAGTTTCTCACAACTGGCTCTCGAGCAGTACTTC CASSFSQLALEQYF
. TRBJ2-1 . TRBV9 TGTGCCAGCAGCGTAGAGGGGGAAGGAGGTAATGAGCAGTTCTTC CASSVEGEGGNEQFF
. TRBJ1-4 . TRBV2 TGTGCCAGCAGTCTGGAGAGGGGTAATGAAAAACTGTTTTTT CASSLERGNEKLFF
few TRBJ1-5 . TRBV5-1 TGCGCCAGCAGCTTGTCTGGGGCTAGCAATCAGCCCCAGCATTTT CASSLSGASNQPQHF
. TRBJ2-5 . TRBV4-1 TGCGCCAGCAGCCAAGTGGCCCAACGGACCCAGTACTTC CASSQVAQRTQYF
. TRBJ2-1 . TRBV14 TGTGCCAGCAGCCAATCGTCATGGCCCAATGAGCAGTTCTTC CASSQSSWPNEQFF
few TRBJ1-2 . TRBV2 TGTGCCAGCAGTGAAGCTGGGGACTATGGCTACACCTTC CASSEAGDYGYTF
. TRBJ2-7 . TRBV5-1 TGCGCCAGCAGCGCCGGCAATTCCTACGAGCAGTACTTC CASSAGNSYEQYF
once TRBJ2-7 . TRBV6-5 TGTGCCAGCAGTTATGGGGCAGTAGGGTACGAGCAGTACTTC CASSYGAVGYEQYF
few TRBJ2-1 TRBD2 TRBV7-3 TGTGCCAGCAGCTTTTTTAGCGGGGGCAATGAGCAGTTCTTC CASSFFSGGNEQFF
. TRBJ1-6 TRBD1 TRBV13 TGTGCCAGCAGCTTAGGAACTACGGGACAGGGCGGAGATTCACCCCTCCACTTT CASSLGTTGQGGDSPLHF
. TRBJ2-7 . TRBV5-6 TGTGCCAGCAGCTTGGGTGGGGCTTTGGGCGAGCAGTACTTC CASSLGGALGEQYF
. TRBJ2-1 TRBD2 TRBV13 TGTGCCAGCAGCCTGGTCGTAGCGGGGGGGCTTGAGCAGTTCTTC CASSLVVAGGLEQFF
. TRBJ2-3 TRBD2 TRBV9 TGTGCCAGCAGCCAACGACTAGCGGGGGGGCCGAATACGCAGTATTTT CASSQRLAGGPNTQYF
. TRBJ2-7 TRBD1 TRBV29-1 TGCAGCGTCGAAGGGACGGGACAGGGTTACGAGCAGTACTTC CSVEGTGQGYEQYF
many TRBJ2-3 TRBD2 TRBV6-4 TGTGCCAGCTCTAGCGGGGAGTCCGCAGATACGCAGTATTTT CASSSGESADTQYF
. TRBJ2-7 . TRBV9 TGTGCCAGCAGCAGGAACCTGTGGCGGCAGCAGTACTTC CASSRNLWRQQYF
few TRBJ2-5 . TRBV6-6 TGTGCCAGCGGGCCCGGAGGGCTGCTCCAAGAGACCCAGTACTTC CASGPGGLLQETQYF
. TRBJ1-1 . TRBV7-9 TGTGCCAGCAGCACCGTACAGGGCACTGAAGCTTTCTTT CASSTVQGTEAFF
. TRBJ1-2 . TRBV5-1 TGCGCCAGCAGCTTGAGTCTATCCTATGGCTACACCTTC CASSLSLSYGYTF
. TRBJ2-7 . TRBV29-1 TGCAGCGTAGAACAAGGGGCCGAATCCTACGAGCAGTACTTC CSVEQGAESYEQYF
. TRBJ2-7 . TRBV30 TGTGCCTGGAGTGTACGGGGATTGACCTACGAGCAGTACTTC CAWSVRGLTYEQYF
few TRBJ1-4 TRBD1 TRBV7-9 TGTGCCAGCAGCTCGGGACAGGGAGAGAATGAAAAACTGTTTTTT CASSSGQGENEKLFF
. TRBJ2-2 TRBD1 TRBV5-4 TGTGCCAGCAGCTTGGACAGGGGTTGGGGATCTAACACCGGGGAGCTGTTTTTT CASSLDRGWGSNTGELFF
. TRBJ1-2 . TRBV6-6 TGTGCCAGCAGTTACATCTATCGGGGAACCTATGGCTACACCTTC CASSYIYRGTYGYTF
. TRBJ1-2 TRBD1 TRBV11-2 TGTGCCAGCAGCTTTGGACAGGGCATGGGCTACACCTTC CASSFGQGMGYTF
once TRBJ2-7 TRBD2 TRBV13 TGTGCCAGCAGCCCCCGGACTAGCTCCTACGAGCAGTACTTC CASSPRTSSYEQYF
. TRBJ2-1 . TRBV5-4 TGTGCCAGCAGCTTGGAGGCGGGCGCAGCCTACAATGAGCAGTTCTTC CASSLEAGAAYNEQFF
few TRBJ1-1 . TRBV29-1 TGCAGCGTTGATCGCGAGAACACTGAAGCTTTCTTT CSVDRENTEAFF
few TRBJ2-7 TRBD2 TRBV7-9 TGTGCCAGCAGCTCAAGCGGGGGGTACGAGCAGTACTTC CASSSSGGYEQYF
. TRBJ1-2 . TRBV4-1 TGCGCCAGCAGCCAAGTTACAGTGAACTATGGCTACACCTTC CASSQVTVNYGYTF
. TRBJ1-6 TRBD1 TRBV5-6 TGTGCCAGCAGCTTGCGGCGAGGGGGCGATTCACCCCTCCACTTT CASSLRRGGDSPLHF
. TRBJ1-5 . TRBV25-1 TGTGCCAGCGCGGGAAGGGGGTATCAGCCCCAGCATTTT CASAGRGYQPQHF
once TRBJ1-2 TRBD1 TRBV6-6 TGTGCCAGCAGTTACGGAACAGGGGGGAACTATGGCTACACCTTC CASSYGTGGNYGYTF
many TRBJ1-2 . TRBV7-9 TGTGCCAGCAGCTTAGCCTCAGGATCTAACTATGGCTACACCTTC CASSLASGSNYGYTF
. TRBJ1-1 . TRBV5-1 TGCGCCAGCAGCTTGACGGGACAAACTGAAGCTTTCTTT CASSLTGQTEAFF
. TRBJ1-2 TRBD1 TRBV7-6 TGTGCCAGCAGCTTAATGACAGGGGGCGAACTGAACTATGGCTACACCTTC CASSLMTGGELNYGYTF
. TRBJ1-2 . TRBV5-4 TGTGCCAGCAGCTTGGGGGGAGGGTACATCAATGGCTACACCTTC CASSLGGGYINGYTF
. TRBJ1-1 . TRBV5-6 TGTGCCAGCAGCTTGGACAGGGAAAACACTGAAGCTTTCTTT CASSLDRENTEAFF
. TRBJ1-5 TRBD1 TRBV19 TGTGCCAGTAGACAGGGGCCGAATCAGCCCCAGCATTTT CASRQGPNQPQHF
. TRBJ1-6 . TRBV23-1 TGCGCCAGCAGTCACAAGTATAATTCACCCCTCCACTTT CASSHKYNSPLHF